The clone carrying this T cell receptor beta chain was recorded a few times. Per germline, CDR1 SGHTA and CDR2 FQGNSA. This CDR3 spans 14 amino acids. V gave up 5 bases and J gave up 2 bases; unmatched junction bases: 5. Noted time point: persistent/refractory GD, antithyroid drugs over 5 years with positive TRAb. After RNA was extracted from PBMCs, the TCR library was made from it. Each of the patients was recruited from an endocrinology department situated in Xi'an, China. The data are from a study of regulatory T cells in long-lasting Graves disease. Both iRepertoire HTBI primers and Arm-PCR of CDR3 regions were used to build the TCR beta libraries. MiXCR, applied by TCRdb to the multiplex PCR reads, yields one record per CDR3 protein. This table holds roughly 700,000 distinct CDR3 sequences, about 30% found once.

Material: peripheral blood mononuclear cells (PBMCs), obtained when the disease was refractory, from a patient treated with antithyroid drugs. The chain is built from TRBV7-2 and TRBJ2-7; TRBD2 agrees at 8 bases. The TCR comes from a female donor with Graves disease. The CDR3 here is CASSARGRPYEQYF. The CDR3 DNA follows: TGTGCCAGCAGCGCCCGCGGGAGGCCCTACGAGCAGTACTTC.